This TCR beta chain was found in a study of shared clonotypes between healthy human individuals. Study conclusions and caveats: Across a handful of donors, naive CD4 shared around 5.4%, naive CD8 less than 4%, memory CD4 about 2.5%, memory CD8 0.4% to 0.5%.

This CDR3 is 14 amino acids long. Trimming cost V 6 bases and J 0 bases, with 11 bases left between them. Germline lookup yields CDR1 SNHLY and CDR2 FYNNEI. Sequenced by immunoSEQ multiplex PCR; TCRdb stores in-frame clones only, minus some. Of about 2 million clones in the sample, just under 95% are singletons; the top ten hold under 1.5%. This clone was found once. Its antigen is undetermined. Naive CD8 cells lacked CD45RO and underwent positive selection for CCR7, leaving out terminally differentiated effector memory CD45RA+ cells. Everyone who donated was a Caucasian adult who lived in Nashville, Tennessee.

Sequencing was performed on naive CD8+ T cells sorted from blood. This TCR came from a man between 18 and 35 years old in good health. The chain is built from TRBV2 and TRBJ1-1; D possibly corresponds to TRBD1 (5 bases). The CDR3 here is CASRPEGLNTEAFF. In nucleotides, the CDR3 is TGTGCCAGCAGGCCGGAGGGGCTGAACACTGAAGCTTTCTTT.